The 9 T cell receptor beta chains given below trace back to one sample, sequenced in a study of cytomegalovirus exposure and HLA in healthy donors. Produced via immunoSEQ multiplex PCR; TCRdb's table is partial and in-frame only. The profile shows about 160,000 clones, nearly 90% of them singletons. The sequencing sample was made of PBMCs. Receptors originate from a man aged 18 to 29 in good health and CMV-seropositive.

This clone was seen more than once but under ten times. The chain joins TRBV4-2 to TRBJ2-7, with D perhaps matching TRBD2 (6 bases). The ends were cut back, 3 bases at V and 2 bases at J, with 17 bases in the middle. Germline loops: CDR1 LGHNA, CDR2 YNFKEQ. CDR3 size: 16 residues. CDR3 residues: CASSQENSGLTYEQYF. In DNA, the CDR3 is TGTGCCAGCAGCCAGGAAAACTCGGGACTTACCTACGAGCAGTACTTC.

The chain couples TRBV5-1 to TRBJ2-1; the D gene is possibly TRBD2 (6 bases). Germline-derived CDR1 and CDR2 are SGHRS and YFSETQ. This CDR3 has 16 residues. Trimming left V 0 bases short and J 3 bases short, with 13 bases between. The CDR3 here is CASSLVGGVGYNEQFF. The CDR3 nucleotides read TGCGCCAGCAGCTTGGTCGGCGGGGTGGGCTACAATGAGCAGTTCTTC.

This clone occurred once. V is TRBV18 and J is TRBJ2-2; no clear D gene. CDR1 and CDR2 (germline): KGHSH, LQKENI. The CDR3 sequence is 13 residues long. The V and J ends lost 2 bases and 6 bases respectively, with 7 bases between them. The CDR3 region has the DNA TGTGCCAGCTCACCAAAAGCCCCCGGGGAGCTGTTTTTT. Residues: CASSPKAPGELFF.

This clone was seen just once. V and J are TRBV12-5 and TRBJ1-1, with TRBD1 identical over 7 bases. V trimming: 6 bases; J trimming: 1 base; junction bases outside the gene matches: 14. Per germline, CDR1 LGHNT and CDR2 FRNRAP. The length of the CDR3 is 17 residues. The CDR3 here is CASGIPFTGTENTEAFF. In nucleotides, the CDR3 is TGTGCTAGTGGCATCCCCTTTACCGGGACAGAGAACACTGAAGCTTTCTTT.

This chain links TRBV7-9 with TRBJ2-1; the match to TRBD2 covers 9 bases. This CDR3 is 14 amino acids long. The V and J ends lost 1 base and 7 bases, in that order; junction bases with no gene match: 2. Germline loops: CDR1 SEHNR, CDR2 FQNEAQ (reference sequence). The CDR3 region is CASSLVGLANEQFF. For the CDR3, the DNA is TGTGCCAGCAGCTTAGTGGGACTAGCTAATGAGCAGTTCTTC.

CDR3 bases: TGTGCCTGGAAAAGACAGGGGGTGATCCAAGAGACCCAGTACTTC. Translating gives CAWKRQGVIQETQYF. The rearrangement links TRBV30 to TRBJ2-5; 9 bases line up with TRBD1. This CDR3 comprises 15 residues. Germline CDR1 reads GTSNPN; CDR2 reads SVGIG (reference sequence). J lost 1 base, V lost 4 bases, and 7 bases had no gene match.

The genes are TRBV11-3 and TRBJ2-2; 7 positions match TRBD1. Per the germline V gene, CDR1 is SGHNT and CDR2 is YENEEA. V gave up 5 bases and J gave up 0 bases; unmatched junction bases: 18. The length of the CDR3 is 20 residues. The CDR3 DNA is TGTGCCAGCAGCAGACCGGGACAGACCATCCCCCGCGCGAACACCGGGGAGCTGTTTTTT. Residues: CASSRPGQTIPRANTGELFF.

V and J are TRBV6-5 and TRBJ2-5; 11 bases are a match to TRBD2. Germline lookup yields CDR1 MNHEY and CDR2 SVGAGI. The CDR3 totals 16 residues. Trimming took 5 bases from V and 4 from J; bases not matched to a gene: 9. The CDR3, as DNA: TGTGCCAGCAGTCACTACATGACTAGCGGGACAGAGACCCAGTACTTC. Translating gives CASSHYMTSGTETQYF.

The chain combines TRBV19 with TRBJ1-5, with 7 bases aligning to TRBD1. CDR1 LNHDA and CDR2 SQIVND come from the germline V gene (reference sequence). The CDR3 sequence is 14 residues long. Trimming cost V 7 bases and J 2 bases; bases outside gene matches: 5. The CDR3 region has the DNA TGTGCCAGTATGCGACAGGGAGGCAATCAGCCCCAGCATTTT. Its protein product is CASMRQGGNQPQHF.